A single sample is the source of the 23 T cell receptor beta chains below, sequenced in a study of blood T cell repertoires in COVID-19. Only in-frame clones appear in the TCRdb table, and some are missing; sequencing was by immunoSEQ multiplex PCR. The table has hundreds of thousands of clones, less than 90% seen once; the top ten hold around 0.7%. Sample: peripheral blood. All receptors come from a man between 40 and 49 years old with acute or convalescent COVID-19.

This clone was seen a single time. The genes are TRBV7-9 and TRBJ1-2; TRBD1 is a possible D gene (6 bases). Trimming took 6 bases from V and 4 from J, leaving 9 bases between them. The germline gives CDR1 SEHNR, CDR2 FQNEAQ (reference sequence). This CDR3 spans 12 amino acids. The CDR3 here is CASRDSLYGYTF. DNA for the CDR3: TGTGCCAGCAGGGACAGCCTCTATGGCTACACCTTC.

The CDR3 DNA sequence: TGTGCCATCAGTGATTTAGGGGTTCTCGGCTACACCTTC. Protein sequence: CAISDLGVLGYTF. This chain uses TRBV10-3 with TRBJ1-2; D is perhaps TRBD1 (5 bases). CDR3 length: 13 residues. Germline V gene data show CDR1 as ENHRY and CDR2 as SYGVKD. Trimming pared 3 bases from V and 8 bases from J, leaving 13 bases between.

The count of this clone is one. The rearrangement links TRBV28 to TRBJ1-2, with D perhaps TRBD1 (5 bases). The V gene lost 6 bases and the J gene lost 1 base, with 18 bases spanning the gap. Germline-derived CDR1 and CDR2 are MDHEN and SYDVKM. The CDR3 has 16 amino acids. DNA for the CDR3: TGTGCCAGCAGCCGTCGCAGTGCGGGGGGTAACTATGGCTACACCTTC. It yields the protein CASSRRSAGGNYGYTF.

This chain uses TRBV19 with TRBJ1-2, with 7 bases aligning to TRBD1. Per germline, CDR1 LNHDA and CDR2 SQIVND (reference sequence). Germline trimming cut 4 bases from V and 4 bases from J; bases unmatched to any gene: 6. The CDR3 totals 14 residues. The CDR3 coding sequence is TGTGCCAGTAGTAGGGACAGACCTAGCTATGGCTACACCTTC. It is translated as CASSRDRPSYGYTF.

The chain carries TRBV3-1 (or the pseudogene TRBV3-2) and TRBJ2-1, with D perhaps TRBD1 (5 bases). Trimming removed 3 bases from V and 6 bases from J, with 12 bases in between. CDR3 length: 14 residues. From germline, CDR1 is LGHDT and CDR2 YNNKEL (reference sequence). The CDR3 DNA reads TGTGCCAGCAGCCACCAGGGAAATATCAATGAGCAGTTCTTC. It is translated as CASSHQGNINEQFF.

This CDR3 is CASSEYFGSGNTIYF. CDR3 DNA sequence: TGTGCCAGCAGTGAATATTTCGGTTCTGGAAACACCATATATTTT. The chain links TRBV25-1 to TRBJ1-3; no reliable D call. The CDR3 length is 15 residues. Trimming removed 0 bases at V and 1 base at J, with 7 bases between. Germline values: CDR1 MGHDK, CDR2 SYGVNS.

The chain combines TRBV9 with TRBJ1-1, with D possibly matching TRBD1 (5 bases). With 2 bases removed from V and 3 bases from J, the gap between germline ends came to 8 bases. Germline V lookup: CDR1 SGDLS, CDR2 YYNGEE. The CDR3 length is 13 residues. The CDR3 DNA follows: TGTGCCAGCAGCGTGCAGGGTGACACTGAAGCTTTCTTT. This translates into CASSVQGDTEAFF.

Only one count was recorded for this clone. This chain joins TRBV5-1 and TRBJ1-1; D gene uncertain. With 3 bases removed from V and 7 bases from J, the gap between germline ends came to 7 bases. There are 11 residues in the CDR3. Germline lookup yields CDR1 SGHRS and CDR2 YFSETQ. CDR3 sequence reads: CASSWAGEAFF. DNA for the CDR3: TGCGCCAGCAGCTGGGCAGGTGAAGCTTTCTTT.

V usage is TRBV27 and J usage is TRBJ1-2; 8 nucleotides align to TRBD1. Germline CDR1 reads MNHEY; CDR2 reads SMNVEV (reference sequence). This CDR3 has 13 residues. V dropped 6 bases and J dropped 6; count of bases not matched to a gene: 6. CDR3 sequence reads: CASSKLQGDGYTF. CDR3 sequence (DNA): TGTGCCAGCAGCAAACTACAGGGGGATGGCTACACCTTC.

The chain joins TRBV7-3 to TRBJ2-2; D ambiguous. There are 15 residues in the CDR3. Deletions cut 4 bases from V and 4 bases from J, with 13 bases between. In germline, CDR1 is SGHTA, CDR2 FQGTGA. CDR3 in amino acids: CASSSKASFTGELFF. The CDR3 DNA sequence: TGTGCCAGCAGCTCCAAAGCCTCCTTCACCGGGGAGCTGTTTTTT.

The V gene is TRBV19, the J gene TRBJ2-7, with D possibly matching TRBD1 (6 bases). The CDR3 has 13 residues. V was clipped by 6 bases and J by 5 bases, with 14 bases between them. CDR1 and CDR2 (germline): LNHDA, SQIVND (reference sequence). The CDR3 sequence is CASSTGHRNEQYF. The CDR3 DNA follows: TGTGCCAGTAGCACGGGACACCGCAACGAGCAGTACTTC.

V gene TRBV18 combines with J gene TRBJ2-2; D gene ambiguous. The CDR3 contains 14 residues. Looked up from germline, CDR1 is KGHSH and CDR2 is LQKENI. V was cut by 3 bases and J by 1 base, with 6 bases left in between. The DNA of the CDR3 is TGTGCCAGCTCACCTACAAAGAACACCGGGGAGCTGTTTTTT. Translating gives CASSPTKNTGELFF.

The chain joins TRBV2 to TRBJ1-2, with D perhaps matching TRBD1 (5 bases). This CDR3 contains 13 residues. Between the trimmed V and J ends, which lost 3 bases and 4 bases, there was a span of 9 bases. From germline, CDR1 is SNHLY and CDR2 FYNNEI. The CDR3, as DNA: TGTGCCAGCAGTGATGGGGGGTCCTATGGCTACACCTTC. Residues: CASSDGGSYGYTF.

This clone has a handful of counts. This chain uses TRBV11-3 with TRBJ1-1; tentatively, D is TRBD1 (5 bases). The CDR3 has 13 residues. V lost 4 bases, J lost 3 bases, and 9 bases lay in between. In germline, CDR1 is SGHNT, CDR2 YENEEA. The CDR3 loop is CASSSQGYTEAFF. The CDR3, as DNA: TGTGCCAGCAGCTCCCAGGGTTACACTGAAGCTTTCTTT. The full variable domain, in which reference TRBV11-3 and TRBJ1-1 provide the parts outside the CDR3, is EAGVVQSPRYKIIEKKQPVAFWCNPISGHNTLYWYLQNLGQGPELLIRYENEEAVDDSQLPKDRFSAERLKGVDSTLKIQPAELGDSAVYLCASSSQGYTEAFFGQGTRLTVV.

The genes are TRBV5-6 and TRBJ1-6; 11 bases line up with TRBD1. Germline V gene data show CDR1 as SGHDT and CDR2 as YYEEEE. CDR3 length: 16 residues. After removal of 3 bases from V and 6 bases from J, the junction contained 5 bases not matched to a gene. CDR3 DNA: TGTGCCAGCAGCTCGGACAGGGGGCGAGGTAATTCACCCCTCCACTTT. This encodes CASSSDRGRGNSPLHF.

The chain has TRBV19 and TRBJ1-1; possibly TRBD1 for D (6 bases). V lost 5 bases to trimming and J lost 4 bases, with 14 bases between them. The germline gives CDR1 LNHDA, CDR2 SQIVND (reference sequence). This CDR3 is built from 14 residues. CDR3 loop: CASSSDRGSTEAFF. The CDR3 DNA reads TGTGCCAGTAGTTCGGACAGAGGTAGCACTGAAGCTTTCTTT. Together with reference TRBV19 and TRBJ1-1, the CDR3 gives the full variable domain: DGGITQSPKYLFRKEGQNVTLSCEQNLNHDAMYWYRQDPGQGLRLIYYSQIVNDFQKGDIAEGYSVSREKKESFPLTVTSAQKNPTAFYLCASSSDRGSTEAFFGQGTRLTVV.

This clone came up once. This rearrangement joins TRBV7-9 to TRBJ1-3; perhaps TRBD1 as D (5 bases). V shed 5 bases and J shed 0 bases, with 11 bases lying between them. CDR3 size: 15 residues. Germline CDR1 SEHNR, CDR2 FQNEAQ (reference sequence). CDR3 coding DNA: TGTGCCAGCAGCGGGGACTATTTCTCTGGAAACACCATATATTTT. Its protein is CASSGDYFSGNTIYF.

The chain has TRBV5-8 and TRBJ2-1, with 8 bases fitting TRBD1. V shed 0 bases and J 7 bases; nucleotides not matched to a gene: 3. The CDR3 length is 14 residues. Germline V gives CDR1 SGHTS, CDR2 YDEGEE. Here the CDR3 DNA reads TGTGCCAGCAGCTTGGTTACAGGGGGGAATGAGCAGTTCTTC. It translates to CASSLVTGGNEQFF.

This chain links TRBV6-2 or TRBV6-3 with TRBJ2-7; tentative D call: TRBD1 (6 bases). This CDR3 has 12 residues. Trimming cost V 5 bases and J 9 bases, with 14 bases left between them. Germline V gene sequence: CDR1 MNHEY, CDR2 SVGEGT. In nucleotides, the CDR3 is TGTGCCAGCAGTCCCGGGACAAAAAGGCAGTACTTC. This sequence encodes CASSPGTKRQYF.

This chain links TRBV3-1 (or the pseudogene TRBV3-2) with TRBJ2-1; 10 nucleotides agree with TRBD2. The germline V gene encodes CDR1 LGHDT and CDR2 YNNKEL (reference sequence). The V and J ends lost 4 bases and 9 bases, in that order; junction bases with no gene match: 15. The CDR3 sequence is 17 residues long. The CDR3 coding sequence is TGTGCCAGCAGCCTTAGGACTAGCGGATCACCCGGTGTTGAGCAGTTCTTC. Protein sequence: CASSLRTSGSPGVEQFF.

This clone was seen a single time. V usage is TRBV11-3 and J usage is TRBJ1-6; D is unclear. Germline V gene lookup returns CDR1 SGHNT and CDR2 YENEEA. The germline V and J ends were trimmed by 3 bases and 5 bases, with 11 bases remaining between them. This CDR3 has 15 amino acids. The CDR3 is CASSLGNENNSPLHF. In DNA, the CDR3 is TGTGCCAGCAGCTTGGGCAACGAAAATAATTCACCCCTCCACTTT.

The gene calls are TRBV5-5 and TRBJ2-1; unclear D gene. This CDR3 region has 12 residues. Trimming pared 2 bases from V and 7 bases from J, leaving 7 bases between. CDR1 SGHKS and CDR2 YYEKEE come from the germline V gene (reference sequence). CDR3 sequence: CASSFRANEQFF. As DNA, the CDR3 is TGTGCCAGCAGCTTCAGAGCGAATGAGCAGTTCTTC.

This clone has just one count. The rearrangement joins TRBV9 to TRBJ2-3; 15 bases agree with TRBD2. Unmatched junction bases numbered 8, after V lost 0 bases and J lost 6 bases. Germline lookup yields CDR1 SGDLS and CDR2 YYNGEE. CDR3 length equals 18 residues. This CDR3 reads CASSVGGTSGGFSDTQYF. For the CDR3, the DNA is TGTGCCAGCAGCGTAGGCGGGACTAGCGGGGGGTTTTCTGATACGCAGTATTTT.